This T cell receptor (beta chain) was identified in a study of blood T cell repertoires in COVID-19 (dated by TCRdb to the early 2020s). Turning to the overall study: The collaborator samples originated in the United States, Italy and Spain and spanned the acute and convalescent phases of COVID-19. The sample metadata nearly always contained a de-identified subject ID, COVID-19 status, age in years and sex. Deeply sampled blood TCRbeta repertoires from subjects exposed to, actively infected with, or recovered from COVID-19 were included in the dataset. The repertoires were released in a freely available public database meant as a resource for research on the immune response to SARS-CoV-2. The prospective study material was composed of cDNA or gDNA derived from T cells, B-cell-depleted T cells, or PBMCs. HLA class I and class II types, where available, came from metadata supplied by the sample provider rather than from assay-based typing. The samples were drawn from the first 160 participants of the ongoing ImmuneRACE study and from 1,254 subjects provided by 6 global collaborators. The research as a whole found: Clinical and demographic metadata were provided uncurated, with the amount varying by source and participant.

The germline V gene gives CDR1 as SNHLY and CDR2 as FYNNEI. From cysteine to phenylalanine, the CDR3 is 12 amino acids long. Solely the CDR3 DNA is kept, with 36 bases framed from the first base. The germline V and J ends show losses of 4 bases and 8 bases respectively, and no gene match explains 3 bases of the junction. The immunoSEQ Assay, a bias-controlled multiplex PCR, was used to amplify TCRbeta CDR3 regions from genomic DNA. From the authors' description of their analysis: The number of nucleated cells in each sample was estimated from the amplification of reference gene primers within the assay. To quantify the absolute abundance of each unique TCRbeta CDR3 rearrangement, sequence reads were collapsed and filtered. For each sample, productive Simpson clonality was calculated by taking the square root of Simpson's diversity index across productive rearrangements. TCRdb stores this immuneACCESS table with in-frame sequences only. Part of the clones is absent; in the studies checked, under half of the shortfall reflects unresolved V genes, and no reason is known for the rest. V, J and clone size reflect that table, while D and trimming were determined from the DNA. Present in this sample are about 400,000 clones, roughly 88% of which were seen just once. Of the sample, approximately 1% falls within the top ten clones.

This clone came up once. Its antigen has not been determined. No qualities accompany the bases; no much larger clone lies one base away. Participants in the prospective study were enrolled through a virtual design, were aged roughly 18 to 100 years, and lived in roughly 24 United States geographic areas. In the prospective study, participants were assigned to cohorts based on the clinical history participants reported in a screening survey and a study questionnaire. In the prospective study, mobile phlebotomists collected whole blood, serum and a nasopharyngeal or oropharyngeal swab from each participant. Participants in the prospective study had the option to provide additional blood draws and questionnaires over a roughly 2-month period. Before DNA extraction, blood samples from the prospective study were shipped at room temperature or frozen.

Sequenced sample: PBMCs or T cells enriched from blood (not recorded which). The chain is assembled from TRBV2 and TRBJ1-2; 8 nucleotides in the junction match TRBD1. The sequence came from a woman in her twenties or thirties with acute COVID-19. The CDR3 reads as follows: CASSAGGGGYTF. Here is the DNA: TGTGCCAGCAGTGCAGGGGGCGGCGGCTACACCTTC. With the rest looked up from the reference TRBV2 and TRBJ1-2 genes rather than sequenced, the full variable domain is EPEVTQTPSHQVTQMGQEVILRCVPISNHLYFYWYRQILGQKVEFLVSFYNNEISEKSEIFDDQFSVERPDGSNFTLKIRSTKLEDSAMYFCASSAGGGGYTFGSGTRLTVV.